This T cell receptor (beta chain) was retrieved from a study of blood T cell repertoires in COVID-19. Across the whole study: Sources were T cells, B-cell-depleted T cells, or PBMCs; the material itself was cDNA or gDNA.

V was cut by 2 bases and J by 0 bases, with 14 bases left in between. CDR1 is KGHSH and CDR2 is LQKENI in the germline V gene. The CDR3 is 18 amino acids. Authors' analysis steps: Counts of nucleated cells, estimated from reference gene primer amplification, were obtained. The method was immunoSEQ multiplex PCR; TCRdb's version includes in-frame clones alone and lacks a portion of them. V, J and clone size are those of that table, while D and trimming were read from the DNA. The profile covers 200,000 to 250,000 clones, with 82% appearing a single time and less than 3.5% taken by the ten largest. The origin of this receptor is a woman aged 18-29 years with acute or convalescent COVID-19. This chain links TRBV18 with TRBJ2-6; TRBD1 might be the D (7 bases). Material: peripheral blood. CDR3 nucleotide sequence: TGTGCCAGCTCACCATATCCAGGGGGGAACTCTGGGGCCAACGTCCTGACTTTC. This codes for CASSPYPGGNSGANVLTF. Variable domain in full (rest from reference TRBV18 and TRBJ2-6): NAGVMQNPRHLVRRRGQEARLRCSPMKGHSHVYWYRQLPEEGLKFMVYLQKENIIDESGMPKERFSAEFPKEGPSILRIQQVVRGDSAAYFCASSPYPGGNSGANVLTFGAGSRLTVL.